This record concerns one TCR beta chain sequence. Its antigen is still unknown. The data stem from a study of graft-versus-host responses after intestinal transplantation. Background on the study: Following induction with anti-thymocyte globulin, all recipients were given tacrolimus and steroids for about three years. The study's findings and limits: Some patients had graft-donor T cell macrochimerism, and their allografts showed high graft-versus-host to host-versus-graft clonal ratios. Peak circulating GvH clone levels tracked with early post-transplant HvG declines.

Germline V gene sequence: CDR1 LNHDA, CDR2 SQIVND (reference sequence). This CDR3 contains 15 residues. V lost 10 bases and J lost 10; bases outside the gene matches: 18. The repertoire was sequenced with immunoSEQ multiplex PCR; TCRdb's copy has only in-frame clones and lacks some. This sample yields 150,000 or so clones, of which around 90% are seen a single time; approximately 0.2% belongs to the top ten. The receptor comes from a human donor who received an intestinal transplant. The input for sequencing was unstimulated CD4+ T cells sorted from spleen or lymph node cells, taken before intestinal transplant. The chain is built from TRBV19 and TRBJ2-1; 8 bases align to TRBD2. The CDR3 nucleotides are TGTGCCAATCAAAGTCGGGAGGGCTTTGGTCGAGAGCAGTTCTTC. Its translation is CANQSREGFGREQFF.